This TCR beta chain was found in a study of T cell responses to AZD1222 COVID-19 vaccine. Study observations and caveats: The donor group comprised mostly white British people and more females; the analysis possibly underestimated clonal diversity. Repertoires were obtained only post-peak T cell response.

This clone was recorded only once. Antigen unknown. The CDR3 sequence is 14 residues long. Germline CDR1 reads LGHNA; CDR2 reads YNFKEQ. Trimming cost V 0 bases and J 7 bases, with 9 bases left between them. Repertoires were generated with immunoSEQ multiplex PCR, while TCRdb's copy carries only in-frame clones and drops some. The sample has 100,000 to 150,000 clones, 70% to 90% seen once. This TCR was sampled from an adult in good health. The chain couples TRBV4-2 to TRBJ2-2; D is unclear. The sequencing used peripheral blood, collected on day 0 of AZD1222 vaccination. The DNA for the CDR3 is TGTGCCAGCAGCCAAGATGGAGTGGGCGGGGAGCTGTTTTTT. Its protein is CASSQDGVGGELFF.